The sequence of this T cell receptor beta chain was determined in a study of CD8 T cells in Susac syndrome. Random hexamers were used to reverse transcribe the RNA input (about 0.5 to 1 ug). MiXCR, run by TCRdb on the immunoSEQ multiplex PCR reads, gives a single entry per CDR3 protein. This sample has around 81,000 distinct CDR3 sequences, with about 93% found just once. Sequencing of TCR beta was performed on blood CD8+ and CD4+ T cells. Germline V lookup: CDR1 KGHDR, CDR2 SFDVKD. V was pared by 2 bases and J by 7 bases, with 6 bases of the junction left unmatched. The CDR3 totals 16 residues. Material for sequencing was CD8+ T cells from PBMCs. V and J are TRBV24-1 and TRBJ2-1, with 11 bases identical to TRBD2. This TCR derives from a human donor with Susac syndrome. CDR3: CATSDSTSGVVNEQFF. DNA for the CDR3: TGTGCCACCAGTGATTCGACTAGCGGGGTAGTGAATGAGCAGTTCTTC.